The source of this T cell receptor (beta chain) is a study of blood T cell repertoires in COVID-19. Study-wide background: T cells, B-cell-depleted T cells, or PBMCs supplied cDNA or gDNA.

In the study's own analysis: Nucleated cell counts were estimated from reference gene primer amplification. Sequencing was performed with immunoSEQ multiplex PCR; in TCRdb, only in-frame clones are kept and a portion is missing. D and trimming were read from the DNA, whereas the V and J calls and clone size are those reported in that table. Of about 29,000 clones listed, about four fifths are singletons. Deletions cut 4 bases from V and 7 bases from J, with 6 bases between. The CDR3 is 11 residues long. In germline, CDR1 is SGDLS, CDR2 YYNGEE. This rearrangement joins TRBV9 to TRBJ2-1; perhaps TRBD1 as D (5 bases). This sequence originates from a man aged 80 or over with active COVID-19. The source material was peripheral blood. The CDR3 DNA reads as TGTGCCAGCAGCCCAGGGAATGAGCAGTTCTTC. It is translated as CASSPGNEQFF.